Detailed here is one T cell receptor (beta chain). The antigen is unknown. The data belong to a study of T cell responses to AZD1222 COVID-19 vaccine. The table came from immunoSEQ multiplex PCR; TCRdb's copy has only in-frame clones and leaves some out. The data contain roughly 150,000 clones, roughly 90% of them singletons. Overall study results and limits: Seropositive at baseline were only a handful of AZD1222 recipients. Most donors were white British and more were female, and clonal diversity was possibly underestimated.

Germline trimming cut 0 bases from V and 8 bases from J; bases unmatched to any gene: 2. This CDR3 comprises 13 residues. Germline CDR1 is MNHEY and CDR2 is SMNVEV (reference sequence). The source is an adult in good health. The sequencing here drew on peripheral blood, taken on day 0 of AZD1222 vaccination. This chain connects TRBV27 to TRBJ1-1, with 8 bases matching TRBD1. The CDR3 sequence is CASSLSSGGEAFF. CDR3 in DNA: TGTGCCAGCAGTTTATCGTCAGGGGGCGAAGCTTTCTTT.